Below are 5 T cell receptor beta chains sequenced from a single sample in a study of T cell repertoires in cytomegalovirus infection. TCRdb re-called the reads with MiXCR, one entry per CDR3 protein. The repertoire holds fewer than 200,000 distinct CDR3 sequences, about 15% seen once, with 25% to 30% in the top ten. Material for sequencing was PBMCs. Source of these receptors: a human donor in good health (CMV status not recorded). Some clones in this sample may be carry-over from other donors' samples.

This clonotype was counted a few times. V is TRBV14 and J is TRBJ1-2, with a weak D call TRBD1 (5 bases). CDR3 length: 14 residues. Trimming left V 2 bases short and J 3 bases short, with 10 bases between. CDR1 SGHDN and CDR2 FVKESK come from the germline V gene. The CDR3 DNA is TGTGCCAGCAGCCAATCTCAGGGAGACTATGGCTACACCTTC. This translates into CASSQSQGDYGYTF.

This clonotype has ten or more counts. CDR3 sequence (DNA): TGCAGTGCTAGGAAGGACAGCTCCTATAATTCACCCCTCCACTTT. This translates into CSARKDSSYNSPLHF. The V gene is TRBV20-1, the J gene TRBJ1-6; weak D call: TRBD1 (6 bases). Germline V gene lookup returns CDR1 DFQATT and CDR2 SNEGSKA (reference sequence). The V gene lost 3 bases and the J gene lost 0 bases, with 9 bases spanning the gap. The CDR3 consists of 15 residues.

This clonotype was counted many times. V is TRBV5-4 and J is TRBJ2-3, with D perhaps matching TRBD1 (5 bases). The CDR3 has 13 residues. Trimming took off 0 bases at V and 3 bases at J, with 5 bases between the two ends. Germline V gene lookup returns CDR1 SGHNT and CDR2 YYREEE (reference sequence). The CDR3 here is CASSLEGTDTQYF. The CDR3 coding sequence is TGTGCCAGCAGCTTGGAGGGGACAGATACGCAGTATTTT.

This clonotype showed up many times. The chain couples TRBV10-2 to TRBJ2-3; 9 bases line up with TRBD2. This CDR3 has 14 amino acids. The germline V gene has CDR1 WSHSY and CDR2 SAAADI. The V and J ends lost 8 bases and 1 base, in that order; junction bases with no gene match: 4. CDR3 coding DNA: TGCGCCAGCCGGGCTAGCGGGGGCACAGATACGCAGTATTTT. It yields the protein CASRASGGTDTQYF.

This clonotype was counted a few times. The genes are TRBV12-3 or TRBV12-4 and TRBJ2-2; 7 bases match TRBD2. This CDR3 has 12 amino acids. The ends lost 6 bases at V and 11 bases at J; junction bases unmatched: 6. The CDR3 DNA reads TGTGCCAGCAGGTTCGGGACTACCGAGCTGTTTTTT. It translates to CASRFGTTELFF.